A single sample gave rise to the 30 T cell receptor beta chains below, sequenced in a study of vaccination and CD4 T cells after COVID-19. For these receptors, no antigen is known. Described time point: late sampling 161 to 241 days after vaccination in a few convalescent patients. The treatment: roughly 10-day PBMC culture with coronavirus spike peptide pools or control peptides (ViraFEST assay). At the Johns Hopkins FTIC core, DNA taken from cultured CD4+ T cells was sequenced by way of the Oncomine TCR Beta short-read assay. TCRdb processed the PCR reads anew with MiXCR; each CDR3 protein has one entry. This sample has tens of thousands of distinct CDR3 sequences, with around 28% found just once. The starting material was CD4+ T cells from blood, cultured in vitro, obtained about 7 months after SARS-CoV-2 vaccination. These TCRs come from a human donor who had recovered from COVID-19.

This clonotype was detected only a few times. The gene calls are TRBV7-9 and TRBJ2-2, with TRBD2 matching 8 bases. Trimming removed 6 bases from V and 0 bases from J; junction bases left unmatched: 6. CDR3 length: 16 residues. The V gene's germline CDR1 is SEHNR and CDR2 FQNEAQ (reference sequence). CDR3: CASRRIGGANTGELFF. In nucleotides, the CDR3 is TGTGCCAGCAGAAGGATCGGGGGGGCGAACACCGGGGAGCTGTTTTTT.

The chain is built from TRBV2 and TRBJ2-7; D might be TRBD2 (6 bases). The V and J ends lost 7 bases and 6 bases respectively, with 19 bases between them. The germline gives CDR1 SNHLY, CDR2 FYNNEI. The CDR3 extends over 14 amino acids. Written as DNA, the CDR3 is TGTGCCAGCACCCCCGGGACTTTGCGGAGCGAGCAGTACTTC. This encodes CASTPGTLRSEQYF.

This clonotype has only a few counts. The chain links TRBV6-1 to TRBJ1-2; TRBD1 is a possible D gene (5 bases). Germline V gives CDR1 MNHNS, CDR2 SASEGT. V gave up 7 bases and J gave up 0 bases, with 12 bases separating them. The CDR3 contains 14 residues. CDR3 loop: CASNLGAANYGYTF. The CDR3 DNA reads TGTGCCAGCAACCTCGGGGCCGCTAACTATGGCTACACCTTC.

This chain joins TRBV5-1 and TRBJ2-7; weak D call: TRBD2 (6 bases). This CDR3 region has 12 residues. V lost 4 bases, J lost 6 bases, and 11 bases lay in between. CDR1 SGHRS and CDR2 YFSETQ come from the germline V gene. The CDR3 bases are TGCGCCAGCAGCATGGACTACGGCGAGCAGTACTTC. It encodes CASSMDYGEQYF.

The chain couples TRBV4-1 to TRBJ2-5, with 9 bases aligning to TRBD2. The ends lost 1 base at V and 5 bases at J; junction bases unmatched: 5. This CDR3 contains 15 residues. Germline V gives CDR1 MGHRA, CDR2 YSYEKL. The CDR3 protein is CASSQGRREGETQYF. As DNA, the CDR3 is TGCGCCAGCAGCCAAGGGCGGCGGGAGGGGGAGACCCAGTACTTC.

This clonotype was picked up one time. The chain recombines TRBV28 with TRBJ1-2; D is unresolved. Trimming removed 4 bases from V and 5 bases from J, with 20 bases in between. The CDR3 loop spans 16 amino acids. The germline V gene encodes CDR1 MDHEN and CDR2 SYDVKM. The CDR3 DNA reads TGTGCCAGCAGTTCTGGTGTAACTGCCCTGGTATATGGCTACACCTTC. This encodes CASSSGVTALVYGYTF.

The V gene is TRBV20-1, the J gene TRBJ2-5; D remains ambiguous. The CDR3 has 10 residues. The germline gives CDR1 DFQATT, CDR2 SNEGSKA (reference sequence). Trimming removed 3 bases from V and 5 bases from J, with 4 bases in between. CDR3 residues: CSASGETQYF. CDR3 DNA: TGCAGTGCTAGTGGTGAGACCCAGTACTTC.

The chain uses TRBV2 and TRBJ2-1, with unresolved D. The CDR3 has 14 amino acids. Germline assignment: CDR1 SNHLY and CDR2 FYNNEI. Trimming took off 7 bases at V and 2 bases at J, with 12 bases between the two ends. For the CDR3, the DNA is TGTGCCAGCATGCACAGAACAACCTACAATGAGCAGTTCTTC. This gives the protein CASMHRTTYNEQFF. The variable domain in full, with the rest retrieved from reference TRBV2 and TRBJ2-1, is EPEVTQTPSHQVTQMGQEVILRCVPISNHLYFYWYRQILGQKVEFLVSFYNNEISEKSEIFDDQFSVERPDGSNFTLKIRSTKLEDSAMYFCASMHRTTYNEQFFGPGTRLTVL.

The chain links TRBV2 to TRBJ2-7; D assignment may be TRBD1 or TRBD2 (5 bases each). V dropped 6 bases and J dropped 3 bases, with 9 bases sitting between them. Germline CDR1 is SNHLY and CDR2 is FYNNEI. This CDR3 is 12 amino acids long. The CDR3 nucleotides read TGTGCCAGCAGCCGGGACGGCTACGAGCAGTACTTC. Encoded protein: CASSRDGYEQYF.

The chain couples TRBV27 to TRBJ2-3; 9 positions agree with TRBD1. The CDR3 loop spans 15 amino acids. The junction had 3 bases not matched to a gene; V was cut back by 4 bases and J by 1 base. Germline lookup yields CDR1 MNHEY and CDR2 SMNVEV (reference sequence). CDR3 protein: CASSYRTGGTDTQYF. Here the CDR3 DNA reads TGTGCCAGCAGTTATAGGACAGGGGGCACAGATACGCAGTATTTT.

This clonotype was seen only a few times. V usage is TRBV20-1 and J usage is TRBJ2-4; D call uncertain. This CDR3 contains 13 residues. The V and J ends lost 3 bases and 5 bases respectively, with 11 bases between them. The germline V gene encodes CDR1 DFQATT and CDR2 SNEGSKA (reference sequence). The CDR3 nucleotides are TGCAGTGCTAGGGTTAGCATCGAAAACATTCAGTACTTC. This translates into CSARVSIENIQYF.

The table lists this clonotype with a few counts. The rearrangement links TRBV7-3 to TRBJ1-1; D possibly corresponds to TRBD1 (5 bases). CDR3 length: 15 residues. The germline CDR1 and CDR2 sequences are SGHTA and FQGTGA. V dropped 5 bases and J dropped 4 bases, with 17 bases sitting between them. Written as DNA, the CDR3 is TGTGCCAGCAGCATTGGGAGTGGGGGATTCACTGAAGCTTTCTTT. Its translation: CASSIGSGGFTEAFF.

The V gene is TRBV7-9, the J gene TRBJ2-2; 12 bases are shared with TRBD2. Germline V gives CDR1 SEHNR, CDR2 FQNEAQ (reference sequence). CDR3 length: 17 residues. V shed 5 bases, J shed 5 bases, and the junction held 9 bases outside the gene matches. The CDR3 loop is CASSTRGLAGSTGELFF. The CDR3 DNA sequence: TGTGCCAGCAGCACTCGCGGACTAGCGGGAAGTACCGGGGAGCTGTTTTTT.

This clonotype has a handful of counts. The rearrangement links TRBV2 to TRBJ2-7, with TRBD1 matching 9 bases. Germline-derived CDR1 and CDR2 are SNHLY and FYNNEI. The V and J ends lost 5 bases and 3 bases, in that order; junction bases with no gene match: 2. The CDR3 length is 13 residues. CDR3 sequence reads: CASSRTGDYEQYF. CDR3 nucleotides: TGTGCCAGCAGTCGGACAGGGGACTACGAGCAGTACTTC.

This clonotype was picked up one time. The chain's CDR3 is CASSQSQLESYNEQFF. CDR3 coding DNA: TGTGCCAGCAGCCAGTCCCAACTAGAGTCCTACAATGAGCAGTTCTTC. The chain employs TRBV7-6 and TRBJ2-1; possible D gene TRBD2, 5 bases. The CDR3 loop spans 16 amino acids. Per the germline V gene, CDR1 is SGHVS and CDR2 is FNYEAQ. The V end was cut by 5 bases, the J end by 1 base, with 15 bases between.

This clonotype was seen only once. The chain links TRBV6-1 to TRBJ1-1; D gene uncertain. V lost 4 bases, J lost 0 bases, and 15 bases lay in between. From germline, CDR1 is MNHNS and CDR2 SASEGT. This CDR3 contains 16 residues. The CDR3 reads CASSVGWGSMNTEAFF. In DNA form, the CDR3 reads TGTGCCAGCAGTGTAGGTTGGGGATCTATGAACACTGAAGCTTTCTTT.

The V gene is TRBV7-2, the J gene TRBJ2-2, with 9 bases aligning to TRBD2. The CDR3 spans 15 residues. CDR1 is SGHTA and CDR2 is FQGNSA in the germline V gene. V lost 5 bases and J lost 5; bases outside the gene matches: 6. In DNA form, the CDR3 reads TGTGCCAGCAGCCAAGGCGGGAGGGGAACCGGGGAGCTGTTTTTT. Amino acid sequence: CASSQGGRGTGELFF.

The CDR3 reads CASSETGGPLDGYTF. The CDR3 DNA follows: TGTGCCAGCAGTGAAACAGGGGGTCCTCTAGATGGCTACACCTTC. V gene TRBV28 combines with J gene TRBJ1-2; 8 bases fit TRBD1. This CDR3 has 15 amino acids. CDR1 MDHEN and CDR2 SYDVKM come from the germline V gene. With 5 bases clipped from V and 6 bases from J, the junction kept 11 bases outside the gene matches.

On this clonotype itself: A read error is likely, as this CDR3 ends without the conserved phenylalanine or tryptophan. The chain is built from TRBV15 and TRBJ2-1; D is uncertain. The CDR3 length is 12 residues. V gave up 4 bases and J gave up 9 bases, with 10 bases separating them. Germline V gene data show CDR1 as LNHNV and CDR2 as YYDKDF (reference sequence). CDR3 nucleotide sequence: TGTGCCACCAGCAAAGCCCTGGGTGAGCAGTTCTCC. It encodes CATSKALGEQFS.

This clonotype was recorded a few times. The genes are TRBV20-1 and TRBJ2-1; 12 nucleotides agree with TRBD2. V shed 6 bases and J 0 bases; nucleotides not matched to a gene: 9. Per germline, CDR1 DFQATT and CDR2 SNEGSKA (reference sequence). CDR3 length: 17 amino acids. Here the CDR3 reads CSAGTSGHSNSYNEQFF. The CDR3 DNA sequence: TGCAGTGCCGGGACTAGCGGGCACAGCAACTCCTACAATGAGCAGTTCTTC.

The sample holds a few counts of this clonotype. CDR3 coding DNA: TGCGCCAGCAGCCGACAGGGAGGCACATACGAGCAGTACTTC. Its translation: CASSRQGGTYEQYF. V is TRBV4-1 and J is TRBJ2-7, with D tentatively TRBD1 (7 bases). V was trimmed by 4 bases and J by 4 bases, leaving 14 bases between them. This CDR3 has 14 amino acids. CDR1 and CDR2 (germline): MGHRA, YSYEKL.

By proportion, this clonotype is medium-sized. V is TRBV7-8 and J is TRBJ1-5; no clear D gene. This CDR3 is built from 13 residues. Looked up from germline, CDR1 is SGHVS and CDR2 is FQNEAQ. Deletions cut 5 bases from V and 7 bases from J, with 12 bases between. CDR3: CASSPTLGQPQHF. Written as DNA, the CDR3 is TGTGCCAGCAGCCCCACCCTAGGACAGCCCCAGCATTTT.

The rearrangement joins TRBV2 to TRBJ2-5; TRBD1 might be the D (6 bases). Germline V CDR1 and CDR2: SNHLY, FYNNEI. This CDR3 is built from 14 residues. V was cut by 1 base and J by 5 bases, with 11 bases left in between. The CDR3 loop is CASSEGPTGETQYF. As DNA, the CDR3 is TGTGCCAGCAGTGAAGGGCCAACAGGGGAGACCCAGTACTTC. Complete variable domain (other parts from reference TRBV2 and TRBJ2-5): EPEVTQTPSHQVTQMGQEVILRCVPISNHLYFYWYRQILGQKVEFLVSFYNNEISEKSEIFDDQFSVERPDGSNFTLKIRSTKLEDSAMYFCASSEGPTGETQYFGPGTRLLVL.

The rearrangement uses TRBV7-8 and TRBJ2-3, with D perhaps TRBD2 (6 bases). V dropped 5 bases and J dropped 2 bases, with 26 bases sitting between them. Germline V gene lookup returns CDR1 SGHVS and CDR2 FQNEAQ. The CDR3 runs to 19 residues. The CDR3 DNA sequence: TGTGCCAGCAGCCGGATGCGGGGTTCCGTATCCTCAATCACAGATACGCAGTATTTT. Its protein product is CASSRMRGSVSSITDTQYF.

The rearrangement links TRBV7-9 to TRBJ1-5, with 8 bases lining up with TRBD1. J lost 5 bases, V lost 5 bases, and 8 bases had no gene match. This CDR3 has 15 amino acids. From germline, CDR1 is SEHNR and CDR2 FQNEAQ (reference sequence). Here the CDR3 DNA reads TGTGCCAGCAGCGACGACAGGGGAGGGCATCAGCCCCAGCATTTT. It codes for CASSDDRGGHQPQHF.

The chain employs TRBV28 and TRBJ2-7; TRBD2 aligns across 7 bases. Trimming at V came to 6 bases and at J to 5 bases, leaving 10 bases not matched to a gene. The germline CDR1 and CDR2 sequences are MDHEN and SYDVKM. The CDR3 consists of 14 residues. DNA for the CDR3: TGTGCCAGCAGCAAAGGCGGGAGTCTGCACGAGCAGTACTTC. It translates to CASSKGGSLHEQYF.

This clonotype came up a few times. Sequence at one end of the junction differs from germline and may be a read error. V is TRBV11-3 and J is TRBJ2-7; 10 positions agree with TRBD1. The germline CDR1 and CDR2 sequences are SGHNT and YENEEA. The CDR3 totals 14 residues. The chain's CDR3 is CASSQGQGSSEQYF. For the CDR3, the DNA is TGTGCCAGCAGCCAGGGACAGGGGTCCTCCGAGCAGTACTTC.

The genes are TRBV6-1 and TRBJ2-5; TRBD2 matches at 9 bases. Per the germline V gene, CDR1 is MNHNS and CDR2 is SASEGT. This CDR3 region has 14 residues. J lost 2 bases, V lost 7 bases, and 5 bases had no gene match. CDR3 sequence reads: CASMIAGVQETQYF. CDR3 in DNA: TGTGCCAGCATGATAGCGGGAGTTCAAGAGACCCAGTACTTC.

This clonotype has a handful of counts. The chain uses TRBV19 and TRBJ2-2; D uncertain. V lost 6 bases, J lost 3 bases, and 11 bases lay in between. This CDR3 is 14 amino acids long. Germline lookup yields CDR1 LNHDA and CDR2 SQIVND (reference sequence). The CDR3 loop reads CASSPRGDTGELFF. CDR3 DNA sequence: TGTGCCAGTAGCCCCCGAGGAGACACCGGGGAGCTGTTTTTT.

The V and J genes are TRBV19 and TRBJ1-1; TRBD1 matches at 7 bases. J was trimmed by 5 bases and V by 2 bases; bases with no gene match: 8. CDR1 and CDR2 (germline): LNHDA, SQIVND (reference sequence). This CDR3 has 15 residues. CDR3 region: CASSIPGGGRTEAFF. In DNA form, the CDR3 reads TGTGCCAGTAGTATACCAGGGGGGGGAAGAACTGAAGCTTTCTTT.